The 22 T cell receptor beta chains below were found in one sample sequenced in a study of T-cell memory formation after mild COVID-19. TCRdb re-derived calls from the 5' RACE reads in MiXCR, one entry per CDR3 protein. In the table there are 55,000 to 80,000 distinct CDR3 sequences, about a tenth of which are singletons. The sequenced sample was PBMCs or a T cell subset sorted from them (not recorded which). These receptors were taken from a man between 18 and 35 years old who had mild COVID-19 (a few samples of this study predate the infection). Cell type and time point are not known.

This clonotype was seen only a few times. V usage is TRBV5-1 and J usage is TRBJ2-3; D uncertain. Looked up from germline, CDR1 is SGHRS and CDR2 is YFSETQ. Deletions cut 5 bases from V and 5 bases from J, with 9 bases between. The length of the CDR3 is 12 residues. The CDR3 loop is CASRENVDTQYF. The DNA for the CDR3 is TGCGCCAGCAGGGAGAACGTAGATACGCAGTATTTT.

Many counts were recorded for this clonotype. The V and J genes are TRBV28 and TRBJ2-7; the D call may be TRBD1 or TRBD2 (5 bases each). Germline V gene sequence: CDR1 MDHEN, CDR2 SYDVKM. This CDR3 comprises 16 residues. V was pared by 5 bases and J by 2 bases, with 19 bases between. Here the CDR3 reads CASSPRAARGTYEQYV. The CDR3 coding sequence is TGTGCCAGCAGTCCTAGGGCAGCTCGGGGCACCTACGAGCAGTACGTC.

The V gene is TRBV6-5, the J gene TRBJ1-4; D uncertain. CDR1 and CDR2 from the germline V gene are MNHEY and SVGAGI. This CDR3 is built from 12 residues. The V end lost 6 bases, the J end lost 8 bases, and 10 bases lay between the germline ends. The CDR3 sequence: CASRTGREKLFF. CDR3 sequence (DNA): TGTGCCAGCAGGACGGGCAGGGAAAAACTGTTTTTT.

This chain connects TRBV7-3 to TRBJ2-2; TRBD2 is a possible D gene (6 bases). V shed 5 bases and J shed 3 bases, with 10 bases lying between them. The V gene's germline CDR1 is SGHTA and CDR2 FQGTGA. The CDR3 spans 14 residues. In DNA, the CDR3 is TGTGCCAGCAGCGTCTCGGGGGACACCGGGGAGCTGTTTTTT. Amino acids: CASSVSGDTGELFF.

The chain has TRBV4-3 and TRBJ2-7, with 9 bases matching TRBD1. J lost 4 bases, V lost 1 base, and 5 bases had no gene match. CDR3 length: 15 amino acids. Germline values: CDR1 LGHNA, CDR2 YSLEER. For the CDR3, the DNA is TGCGCCAGCAGCCAAGCCCCGGGACAGGGTTACGAGCAGTACTTC. This translates into CASSQAPGQGYEQYF.

This clonotype came up a few times. The chain recombines TRBV6-1 with TRBJ2-5; 10 bases agree with TRBD2. The germline V gene has CDR1 MNHNS and CDR2 SASEGT. CDR3 size: 15 residues. V shed 3 bases and J 4 bases; nucleotides not matched to a gene: 5. DNA of the CDR3: TGTGCCAGCAGTGAGGGACTAGCGTCTCCAGAGACCCAGTACTTC. As protein: CASSEGLASPETQYF.

This clonotype was observed a few times. This chain links TRBV4-1 with TRBJ1-2; 8 bases line up with TRBD1. Trimming cost V 1 base and J 8 bases; bases outside gene matches: 6. The germline CDR1 and CDR2 sequences are MGHRA and YSYEKL. The CDR3 runs 14 residues. The CDR3 reads CASSQGQGARGYTF. Written as DNA, the CDR3 is TGCGCCAGCAGCCAAGGCCAGGGGGCGCGGGGCTACACCTTC.

In its sample, this clonotype was seen many times. The J gene is TRBJ1-1, the V gene TRBV20-1; D perhaps matches TRBD1 (6 bases). Trimming shortened V by 0 bases and J by 1 base, and 15 bases separated the two germline ends. Germline lookup yields CDR1 DFQATT and CDR2 SNEGSKA (reference sequence). The CDR3 has 16 residues. The CDR3 nucleotides read TGCAGTGCTAGAGACCCTTCGACAGGCGGGAACACTGAAGCTTTCTTT. It specifies CSARDPSTGGNTEAFF.

V is TRBV19 and J is TRBJ1-3; D may be TRBD1 (6 bases). Trimming left V 4 bases short and J 4 bases short, with 11 bases between. Germline V lookup: CDR1 LNHDA, CDR2 SQIVND (reference sequence). This CDR3 region has 14 residues. The CDR3 sequence: CASSRGAGGNTIYF. CDR3 bases: TGTGCCAGTAGTAGGGGGGCAGGCGGAAACACCATATATTTT.

This clonotype came up many times. V and J are TRBV7-2 and TRBJ1-1, with 7 bases lining up with TRBD1. J was trimmed by 5 bases and V by 5 bases; bases with no gene match: 8. This CDR3 is 14 amino acids long. Germline CDR1 SGHTA, CDR2 FQGNSA. CDR3 bases: TGTGCCAGCAGCCCACAGGGGAGAAGGACTGAAGCTTTCTTT. Protein: CASSPQGRRTEAFF.

This chain uses TRBV7-6 with TRBJ1-1, with D perhaps matching TRBD1 (5 bases). Germline V gene sequence: CDR1 SGHVS, CDR2 FNYEAQ. Trimming left V 5 bases short and J 1 base short, with 14 bases between. The CDR3 is made up of 15 amino acids. For the CDR3, the DNA is TGTGCCAGCAGCCTACCCCCGACAGCGAACACTGAAGCTTTCTTT. Translating gives CASSLPPTANTEAFF.

The chain has TRBV6-6 and TRBJ1-2; D unclear. Per germline, CDR1 MNHNY and CDR2 SVGAGI (reference sequence). The CDR3 extends over 11 amino acids. Trimming cost V 7 bases and J 6 bases, with 9 bases left between them. Here the CDR3 DNA reads TGTGCCAGCAAGGGCCTGGATGGCTACACCTTC. Translation gives CASKGLDGYTF.

This clonotype is classed as medium-sized. CDR3 in amino acids: CASSFGGGETQYF. DNA for the CDR3: TGTGCCAGCAGCTTCGGGGGTGGGGAGACCCAGTACTTC. The chain recombines TRBV7-3 with TRBJ2-5, with D possibly TRBD2 on 6 matching bases. Trimming took 3 bases from V and 5 from J, leaving 10 bases between them. The germline V gene has CDR1 SGHTA and CDR2 FQGTGA. This CDR3 region has 13 residues.

The chain uses TRBV24-1 and TRBJ2-1; D is ambiguous. The germline gives CDR1 KGHDR, CDR2 SFDVKD. Trimming stripped 6 bases from V and 4 bases from J, with 21 bases between. The CDR3 has 17 residues. CDR3 sequence: CATSSSWGVGTYNEQFF. The CDR3, as DNA: TGTGCCACCAGTAGCTCCTGGGGTGTAGGTACGTACAATGAGCAGTTCTTC.

A few counts support this clonotype. The chain is built from TRBV5-1 and TRBJ1-2, with no clear D. The CDR3 is 15 residues long. The V gene lost 1 base and the J gene lost 0 bases, with 10 bases spanning the gap. The germline V gene encodes CDR1 SGHRS and CDR2 YFSETQ. The DNA for the CDR3 is TGCGCCAGCAGCTTGTCAAACGAGGCTAACTATGGCTACACCTTC. Its protein product is CASSLSNEANYGYTF.

In its sample, this clonotype was seen many times. J is TRBJ2-3 and V is TRBV7-6; 9 bases agree with TRBD2. The ends lost 1 base at V and 3 bases at J; junction bases unmatched: 8. This CDR3 region has 17 residues. The germline V gene encodes CDR1 SGHVS and CDR2 FNYEAQ. Written as DNA, the CDR3 is TGTGCCAGCAGCTTAGAAGGGGTAGCGGGGGTAACAGATACGCAGTATTTT. Translating gives CASSLEGVAGVTDTQYF.

This clonotype was seen only a few times. The chain carries TRBV10-3 and TRBJ1-2, with 12 bases that match TRBD1. Germline V gene lookup returns CDR1 ENHRY and CDR2 SYGVKD. The CDR3 loop spans 15 amino acids. The junction had 3 bases not matched to a gene; V was cut back by 1 base and J by 6 bases. DNA of the CDR3: TGTGCCATCAGTGAGTTGGGACAGGGGGCCAATGGCTACACCTTC. This codes for CAISELGQGANGYTF.

This clonotype was counted many times. J is TRBJ2-7 and V is TRBV5-1; no definite D call. The CDR3 is made up of 14 amino acids. Germline loops: CDR1 SGHRS, CDR2 YFSETQ. With 2 bases removed from V and 2 bases from J, the gap between germline ends came to 11 bases. The CDR3 is CASSFTNPAYEQYF. CDR3 sequence (DNA): TGCGCCAGCAGCTTTACAAATCCGGCCTACGAGCAGTACTTC.

The chain links TRBV10-3 to TRBJ1-1, with D possibly being TRBD1 (6 bases). Per the germline V gene, CDR1 is ENHRY and CDR2 is SYGVKD. The CDR3 has 14 residues. V dropped 6 bases and J dropped 4 bases, with 15 bases sitting between them. Here the CDR3 reads CAISLSEGGTEAFF. CDR3 nucleotides: TGTGCCATCAGCCTCTCGGAGGGGGGCACTGAAGCTTTCTTT.

By frequency in the sample, this clonotype is medium-sized. At one of its ends the junction is not consistent with the germline gene, which may arise from a read error. The chain recombines TRBV12-3 or TRBV12-4 with TRBJ2-1; D gene ambiguous. CDR3 size: 11 residues. The CDR3 reads CASSFYDEQFF. CDR3 bases: TGTGCCAGCAGTTTCTACGATGAGCAGTTCTTC.

DNA of the CDR3: TGTGCCAGCAGCTCGGGGATGAGTCCCCACAATGAGCAGTTCTTC. It yields the protein CASSSGMSPHNEQFF. The V gene is TRBV7-2, the J gene TRBJ2-1; tentative D call: TRBD2 (5 bases). Germline V gives CDR1 SGHTA, CDR2 FQGNSA. Trimming removed 4 bases from V and 5 bases from J, with 15 bases in between. The CDR3 sequence is 15 residues long.

This clonotype came up a few times. The chain uses TRBV4-2 and TRBJ1-5; no clear D gene. CDR1 and CDR2 from the germline V gene are LGHNA and YNFKEQ. The CDR3 is 16 amino acids. Trimming stripped 0 bases from V and 1 base from J, with 10 bases between. In nucleotides, the CDR3 is TGTGCCAGCAGCCAAGATCGGATAGGGAGCAATCAGCCCCAGCATTTT. It translates to CASSQDRIGSNQPQHF.